One and the same sample provided the 15 T cell receptor beta chains below, sequenced in a study of brain metastases from non-small cell lung cancer. TCRdb's table, derived via immunoSEQ multiplex PCR, lists solely in-frame clones and lacks some. The sample shows roughly 760 clones, approximately 90% of them seen only once. The material sequenced was tissue from a brain metastasis. The receptors here all came from a donor at least 40 years old with non-small cell lung cancer.

V is TRBV4-3 and J is TRBJ1-6; maybe TRBD1 (6 bases). Trimming left V 0 bases short and J 6 bases short, with 12 bases between. This CDR3 is built from 16 residues. Germline assignment: CDR1 LGHNA and CDR2 YSLEER. CDR3 residues: CASSQDRRGGNSPLHF. CDR3 DNA: TGCGCCAGCAGCCAAGATCGGAGAGGGGGTAATTCACCCCTCCACTTT.

This chain's CDR3 is CASSPRLAGVGTQYF. DNA of the CDR3: TGTGCCAGCAGCCCCCGACTAGCGGGGGTGGGTACGCAGTATTTT. This sequence joins TRBV9 and TRBJ2-3; 12 positions agree with TRBD2. Looked up from germline, CDR1 is SGDLS and CDR2 is YYNGEE. The J segment lost 8 bases and the V segment lost 4 bases, leaving 8 bases of the junction unmatched. The CDR3 is 15 amino acids.

This chain joins TRBV5-6 and TRBJ2-5; D gene ambiguous. Germline CDR1 reads SGHDT; CDR2 reads YYEEEE. CDR3 length equals 11 residues. With 1 base removed from V and 5 bases from J, the gap between germline ends came to 3 bases. The CDR3 nucleotides read TGTGCCAGCAGCTTGTCTGAGACCCAGTACTTC. Protein product: CASSLSETQYF.

This clone occurred once. This rearrangement joins TRBV10-3 to TRBJ2-1, with a weak D call TRBD2 (6 bases). Trimming cost V 6 bases and J 6 bases, with 18 bases left between them. In germline, CDR1 is ENHRY, CDR2 SYGVKD. There are 15 residues in the CDR3. The CDR3 coding sequence is TGTGCCATCAGGGAAGCGGGCCCCGACGGCAATGAGCAGTTCTTC. Translated: CAIREAGPDGNEQFF.

The chain links TRBV6-2 or TRBV6-3 to TRBJ1-1, with D hard to call. The CDR3 contains 14 residues. The V and J ends lost 6 bases and 1 base respectively, with 12 bases between them. Germline CDR1 is MNHEY and CDR2 is SVGEGT. CDR3 loop: CASSRILENTEAFF. CDR3 in DNA: TGTGCCAGCAGCCGCATTCTAGAGAACACTGAAGCTTTCTTT.

J is TRBJ2-2 and V is TRBV18; 7 nucleotides agree with TRBD1. This CDR3 spans 16 amino acids. Germline lookup yields CDR1 KGHSH and CDR2 LQKENI. After removal of 3 bases from V and 2 bases from J, the junction contained 6 bases not matched to a gene. The CDR3 bases are TGTGCCAGCTCACCCATGGGACAGCTAAACACCGGGGAGCTGTTTTTT. This gives the protein CASSPMGQLNTGELFF. Full variable domain (rest looked up from reference TRBV18 and TRBJ2-2): NAGVMQNPRHLVRRRGQEARLRCSPMKGHSHVYWYRQLPEEGLKFMVYLQKENIIDESGMPKERFSAEFPKEGPSILRIQQVVRGDSAAYFCASSPMGQLNTGELFFGEGSRLTVL.

This chain links TRBV5-1 with TRBJ2-7, with TRBD1 as a possible D gene (6 bases). Germline CDR1 SGHRS, CDR2 YFSETQ. There are 14 residues in the CDR3. V was clipped by 5 bases and J by 1 base, with 13 bases between them. CDR3 residues: CASRTGLVSYEQYF. The CDR3 nucleotides are TGCGCCAGCAGAACAGGGTTGGTTTCCTACGAGCAGTACTTC.

Here the CDR3 DNA reads TGTGCCAGCAGTTTAATAGGTCCTAACTATGGCTACACCTTC. This sequence encodes CASSLIGPNYGYTF. The chain combines TRBV28 with TRBJ1-2; D gene unclear. The length of the CDR3 is 14 residues. The germline CDR1 and CDR2 sequences are MDHEN and SYDVKM. V lost 2 bases and J 0 bases, leaving 7 bases between the germline ends.

CDR3 in amino acids: CASSFRGSEQYF. The DNA for the CDR3 is TGTGCCAGCAGTTTCAGGGGCTCCGAGCAGTACTTC. This chain uses TRBV6-5 with TRBJ2-7, with a tentative D call TRBD1 (6 bases). In germline, CDR1 is MNHEY, CDR2 SVGAGI. This CDR3 has 12 amino acids. V was clipped by 4 bases and J by 6 bases, with 10 bases between them.

The chain combines TRBV6-5 with TRBJ2-2; D remains unclear. The CDR3 has 12 amino acids. Trimming pared 5 bases from V and 4 bases from J, leaving 5 bases between. CDR1 MNHEY and CDR2 SVGAGI come from the germline V gene. For the CDR3, the DNA is TGTGCCAGCAGTAGAGTCACCGGGGAGCTGTTTTTT. This translates into CASSRVTGELFF.

The chain uses TRBV10-3 and TRBJ2-7, with D perhaps matching TRBD1 or TRBD2 (5 bases each). Between the trimmed V and J ends, which lost 0 bases and 7 bases, there was a span of 13 bases. The CDR3 spans 14 residues. Germline V gene data show CDR1 as ENHRY and CDR2 as SYGVKD. DNA for the CDR3: TGTGCCATCAGTGAGTCGGGGGATTTTGGGGAGCAGTACTTC. Translated, it gives CAISESGDFGEQYF.

The CDR3 DNA sequence: TGCGCCAGCAGCTTGAGAGGTAGCGGGGCGAACGGGGAGCTGTTTTTT. Translated, it gives CASSLRGSGANGELFF. The rearrangement links TRBV5-1 to TRBJ2-2; 8 bases are a match to TRBD2. The germline V gene has CDR1 SGHRS and CDR2 YFSETQ. J was trimmed by 7 bases and V by 1 base; bases with no gene match: 9. The CDR3 covers 16 residues.

This chain joins TRBV7-3 and TRBJ2-2, with 11 bases identical to TRBD1. The J segment lost 3 bases and the V segment lost 5 bases, leaving 8 bases of the junction unmatched. The CDR3 is 17 residues long. Germline V CDR1 and CDR2: SGHTA, FQGTGA. The CDR3 reads CASSPGTGGIYTGELFF. The CDR3 DNA sequence: TGTGCCAGCAGCCCTGGGACAGGGGGAATCTACACCGGGGAGCTGTTTTTT. The variable domain in full, with the rest retrieved from reference TRBV7-3 and TRBJ2-2, is GAGVSQTPSNKVTEKGKYVELRCDPISGHTALYWYRQSLGQGPEFLIYFQGTGAADDSGLPNDRFFAVRPEGSVSTLKIQRTERGDSAVYLCASSPGTGGIYTGELFFGEGSRLTVL.

This rearrangement joins TRBV7-3 to TRBJ2-1, with D possibly matching TRBD2 (6 bases). This CDR3 comprises 17 residues. Germline V gives CDR1 SGHTA, CDR2 FQGTGA. Trimming left V 2 bases short and J 6 bases short, with 20 bases between. Here the CDR3 DNA reads TGTGCCAGCAGCTTACTAGGGCTGACGGCGGAGGGCAATGAGCAGTTCTTC. Protein: CASSLLGLTAEGNEQFF.

The chain employs TRBV7-9 and TRBJ1-5, with D hard to call. The CDR3 spans 12 residues. V lost 6 bases, J lost 7 bases, and 10 bases lay in between. The germline CDR1 and CDR2 sequences are SEHNR and FQNEAQ (reference sequence). CDR3 sequence reads: CASSSGGQPQHF. The CDR3 DNA reads as TGTGCCAGCAGTTCGGGAGGACAGCCCCAGCATTTT.